This passage covers 13 T cell receptor beta chains from one sample sequenced in a study of blood T cell repertoires in COVID-19. This table comes from immunoSEQ multiplex PCR, and its TCRdb copy is limited to in-frame clones, with some not included. The sample has hundreds of thousands of clones, about 86% seen once. Sequencing input: PBMCs or T cells enriched from blood (not recorded which). The source of these receptors is a man aged 25-45 years with acute COVID-19.

The rearrangement uses TRBV16 and TRBJ1-6; D remains ambiguous. Trimming left V 4 bases short and J 7 bases short, with 8 bases between. The CDR3 totals 13 residues. Germline V CDR1 and CDR2: KGHSY, FQNENV. The CDR3 DNA follows: TGTGCCAGCAGCCCAGGACTCAATTCACCCCTCCACTTT. This sequence encodes CASSPGLNSPLHF.

The chain joins TRBV7-9 to TRBJ2-1; tentative D call: TRBD2 (6 bases). This CDR3 has 16 residues. Germline CDR1 SEHNR, CDR2 FQNEAQ (reference sequence). V was pared by 1 base and J by 6 bases, with 16 bases between. The CDR3 coding sequence is TGTGCCAGCAGCTTAGGGTGGGACTTGGCCCGCAATGAGCAGTTCTTC. Translating it yields CASSLGWDLARNEQFF.

This sequence joins TRBV3-1 (or the pseudogene TRBV3-2) and TRBJ2-7, with D perhaps TRBD2 (5 bases). Germline loops: CDR1 LGHDT, CDR2 YNNKEL (reference sequence). V lost 5 bases to trimming and J lost 7 bases, with 12 bases between them. This CDR3 has 12 amino acids. The CDR3 DNA is TGTGCCAGCAGCGCAAGGACGGGGGAGCAGTACGTC. Protein: CASSARTGEQYV.

The chain uses TRBV7-2 and TRBJ1-2; D gene uncertain. The V and J ends lost 2 bases and 2 bases respectively, with 9 bases between them. The germline CDR1 and CDR2 sequences are SGHTA and FQGNSA. This CDR3 is 14 amino acids long. Written as DNA, the CDR3 is TGTGCCAGCAGCTTAAGAAACAAGAACTATGGCTACACCTTC. Its protein product is CASSLRNKNYGYTF.

The chain carries TRBV18 and TRBJ1-1; D not resolved. The CDR3 length is 15 residues. Germline V lookup: CDR1 KGHSH, CDR2 LQKENI. Between the trimmed V and J ends, which lost 2 bases and 0 bases, there was a span of 10 bases. The CDR3 bases are TGTGCCAGCTCACCATACGTCAACATGAACACTGAAGCTTTCTTT. This sequence encodes CASSPYVNMNTEAFF. Variable domain in full (rest from reference TRBV18 and TRBJ1-1): NAGVMQNPRHLVRRRGQEARLRCSPMKGHSHVYWYRQLPEEGLKFMVYLQKENIIDESGMPKERFSAEFPKEGPSILRIQQVVRGDSAAYFCASSPYVNMNTEAFFGQGTRLTVV.

The chain has TRBV3-1 (or the pseudogene TRBV3-2) and TRBJ1-2, with D possibly TRBD1 on 5 matching bases. Germline values: CDR1 LGHDT, CDR2 YNNKEL (reference sequence). V lost 7 bases to trimming and J lost 3 bases, with 12 bases between them. This CDR3 spans 13 amino acids. CDR3 loop: CASTSGTYYGYTF. CDR3 DNA: TGTGCCAGCACGAGCGGGACTTACTATGGCTACACCTTC.

The chain employs TRBV9 and TRBJ1-5; D is possibly TRBD1 (5 bases). Trimming took 3 bases from V and 3 from J, leaving 7 bases between them. Looked up from germline, CDR1 is SGDLS and CDR2 is YYNGEE. The CDR3 runs 13 residues. As DNA, the CDR3 is TGTGCCAGCAGCGCGACAGACAATCAGCCCCAGCATTTT. Its protein product is CASSATDNQPQHF.

This clone was seen only a few times. The CDR3 nucleotides read TGTGCCAGCTCACCCAAAAACTATGGCTACACCTTC. The encoded protein is CASSPKNYGYTF. The chain has TRBV18 and TRBJ1-2; D gene uncertain. V dropped 3 bases and J dropped 2 bases, with 4 bases sitting between them. The germline gives CDR1 KGHSH, CDR2 LQKENI. The CDR3 is 12 amino acids.

J is TRBJ1-2 and V is TRBV12-3 or TRBV12-4; D gene unclear. V was cut by 7 bases and J by 5 bases, with 8 bases left in between. This CDR3 is 11 amino acids long. In DNA form, the CDR3 reads TGTGCCAGCACCGACTCGTATGGCTACACCTTC. Protein: CASTDSYGYTF.

The chain combines TRBV19 with TRBJ2-2, with TRBD1 matching over 9 bases. Germline lookup yields CDR1 LNHDA and CDR2 SQIVND (reference sequence). The CDR3 covers 15 residues. J lost 8 bases, V lost 4 bases, and 8 bases had no gene match. The CDR3: CASSTLGQGVGELFF. The CDR3 DNA reads TGTGCCAGTAGTACCTTGGGACAGGGTGTGGGGGAGCTGTTTTTT.

The genes are TRBV5-5 and TRBJ1-3; TRBD1 is a possible D gene (6 bases). Trimming left V 2 bases short and J 2 bases short, with 11 bases between. CDR3 length: 15 amino acids. The germline V gene has CDR1 SGHKS and CDR2 YYEKEE (reference sequence). CDR3 DNA: TGTGCCAGCAGCTTAGGGGGTTCGGCTGGAAACACCATATATTTT. Its protein is CASSLGGSAGNTIYF.

This chain uses TRBV6-5 with TRBJ1-2; no firm D call. Trimming removed 8 bases from V and 1 base from J, with 8 bases in between. The CDR3 runs to 12 residues. The germline V gene has CDR1 MNHEY and CDR2 SVGAGI. The CDR3 DNA follows: TGTGCCAGCTCTCCGGGTAACTATGGCTACACCTTC. This encodes CASSPGNYGYTF.

This clone was found a few times. The CDR3 reads CANKAGRAYSYEQYV. CDR3 bases: TGTGCCAATAAAGCGGGCAGGGCCTACTCCTACGAGCAGTACGTC. The chain uses TRBV2 and TRBJ2-7; D possibly corresponds to TRBD2 (6 bases). Per germline, CDR1 SNHLY and CDR2 FYNNEI. V dropped 10 bases and J dropped 0 bases, with 19 bases sitting between them. The CDR3 contains 15 residues.